The entry below gives a single TCR beta chain sequence along with its context. The antigen it binds to is not known. Per-nucleotide qualities are absent, and no much larger clonotype sits a single base away. Patients with autoimmune disease history or receiving systemic immunosuppression were excluded from the trial. Peripheral blood for TCR sequencing was collected from all dose cohorts at baseline, on cycle 4 day 1, and on cycle 7 day 1. The samples were taken from a phase I, first-in-human, multicenter, open-label dose-escalation trial of ivuxolimab. The trial enrolled adults with locally advanced or metastatic head and neck squamous cell, hepatocellular, melanoma or renal cell carcinoma. CD4+ and CD8+ T cells were sorted separately from peripheral blood before TCR sequencing. For sequencing of the TCRbeta CDR3 region, genomic DNA was extracted from the sorted cells. TCRbeta CDR3 regions were sequenced using the immunoSEQ Assay. Drawn from immuneACCESS, this table holds only the in-frame rearrangements with V and J called that TCRdb kept. Clones are partly lost; checked studies trace under half to an unresolved V gene and leave the rest unexplained. The sample table holds tens of thousands of clones, of which approximately 84% were seen once. Together, the top ten hold 4% to 6% of the sample.

These data originate in a study of OX40 agonist ivuxolimab in advanced cancers. In terms of the full investigation: Ivuxolimab was a fully human IgG2 agonistic monoclonal antibody targeting the costimulatory receptor OX40 (CD134). Intravenous ivuxolimab was administered to patients every 2 weeks at six dose levels: 0.01, 0.1, 0.3, 1.5, 3 and 10 mg/kg. Peripheral TCRbeta sequencing aimed to test whether ivuxolimab altered TCR sequence diversity and caused clonal T-cell expansion. Partial responses occurred in three dose-escalation patients: two with cutaneous melanoma and one with hepatocellular carcinoma. The monotherapy dose-escalation portion (N ≈ 57 patients) of the phase I ivuxolimab trial is reported in the paper. Prior anti-PD-1, anti-PD-L1 or anti-CTLA-4 therapy was permitted, and roughly two fifths of dose-escalation patients had received checkpoint inhibitors. In the dose-escalation cohort, 82.7% of patients were male, and the mean age was approximately 64 years, with a range of 23 to 79. Of the approximately 50 patients in dose escalation, about 19 had hepatocellular carcinoma, around 15 had melanoma, 9 had renal cell carcinoma and 9 had head and neck cancer.

General study outcomes and caveats: In partial responders in the 0.1-3.0 mg/kg groups, normalized peripheral clonal expansion was found to be among the lowest, especially among CD8+ T cells. Antigen specificity was not determined for the clonally expanded peripheral T cells. Low levels of normalized T-cell clonal expansion were also seen in some patients who did not respond. After ivuxolimab, expanded clones were on average more numerous among CD8+ T cells than among CD4+ T cells. At doses of 0.1 to 3.0 mg/kg, clonal expansion of both CD4+ and CD8+ T cells in blood was seen between baseline and week 6.

The origin of this receptor is an adult with an advanced solid tumor such as melanoma, head and neck, liver or kidney cancer. The material was CD4+ or CD8+ T cells sorted from blood, obtained in a trial of the OX40 agonist ivuxolimab.

The sequenced DNA is TGTGCCAGCAGCGGGGGATTTAACGGGGAGCTGTTTTTT. Protein translation: CASSGGFNGELFF. Recombination linked TRBV9 to TRBJ2-2; there is no confident call for the D gene. The CDR3, from cysteine to phenylalanine, totals 13 residues. The CDR3 DNA has 39 bases and is translated from base 1. CDR1 SGDLS and CDR2 YYNGEE are derived from the germline V gene. V and J are truncated by 3 bases and 7 bases respectively, leaving an intervening sequence of 10 bases. The full variable domain, with segments outside the CDR3 supplied by the reference TRBV9 and TRBJ2-2 proteins, appears as DSGVTQTPKHLITATGQRVTLRCSPRSGDLSVYWYQQSLDQGLQFLIQYYNGEERAKGNILERFSAQQFPDLHSELNLSSLELGDSALYFCASSGGFNGELFFGEGSRLTVL.